What follows is one T cell receptor beta chain and its context. Antigen unknown. A much larger clone lies a single base off, so this may be a read error. The CDR3 consists of 14 residues. The germline V gene encodes CDR1 SGHTA and CDR2 FQGNSA. Using its own MiXCR run on the reads, TCRdb lists one record per CDR3 protein. The sample records roughly 720,000 distinct CDR3 sequences, roughly 36% being singletons. These data are taken from a study of T cell repertoires in cytomegalovirus infection. About the study: It can be stated that public TCR beta signatures indicated CMV infection as well as a matching HLA type. Regarding the study as a whole: CMV carriers having the relevant HLA were flagged by cumulative public TCR beta family frequency. CMV-specific HLA-C-restricted TCR beta clonotypes dominated the ex vivo response.

V is TRBV7-2 and J is TRBJ1-2; D unresolved. Sequenced material: PBMCs. The source is a human donor in good health (CMV status not recorded). Some clones in this sample may be carry-over from other donors' samples. The CDR3 DNA sequence: TGTGCCAGCAGCTTAGACGGAGAGTACTATTGCTACACCTTC. Its protein is CASSLDGEYYCYTF.